By share, the clone carrying this T cell receptor beta chain ranks as medium-sized (0.01 to 0.1%). One entry per CDR3 protein results from TCRdb running MiXCR on the reads. The sample shows around 30,000 distinct CDR3 sequences, 15% to 20% of them seen only once. Per germline, CDR1 MNHNY and CDR2 SVGAGI (reference sequence). The CDR3 is made up of 11 amino acids. The V gene lost 0 bases and the J gene lost 5 bases, with 1 base spanning the gap. The sample is drawn from a study of patients with pleural tuberculosis. The clonotype was recovered from a human donor with pleural tuberculosis. The sequencing sample was made of peripheral blood. V is TRBV6-6 and J is TRBJ1-1; D unresolved. The CDR3 sequence is CASSYSTEAFF. The CDR3 DNA sequence: TGTGCCAGCAGTTACTCGACTGAAGCTTTCTTT.